This TCR beta chain was recovered during a study of T cells expressing NK-cell markers. Study details: It was sorted CD3+CD56+NKG2C+, CD3+CD56+NKG2C- and CD3+CD56-NKG2C+ T cells that supplied the TCR beta repertoires.

Details on this clonotype: Its antigen remains unknown.

TCR beta cDNA was generated via 5'RACE template switching incorporating UMIs. After re-calling the 5' RACE reads, TCRdb lists one entry per CDR3 protein, DNA absent. This specimen shows 130,000 to 150,000 distinct CDR3 sequences; the ten leading clones hold around 12%. Study-wide points: In several donors, dominant clonotypes made up about 28.3-60.1% of CD3+CD56-NKG2C+ cells. Dominant NKG2C+ clonotypes made up about 1.0-7.0% of CD8+ T cells in roughly six donors.

CDR1 and CDR2 from the germline V gene are MNHNS and SASEGT. The length of the CDR3 is 19 residues. What was sequenced was blood T cells: a sorted CD56 or NKG2C T cell subset, CD4+ or CD8+ T cells, or bulk PBMC T cells (not recorded which). This sequence was found in a young man in good health. The genes are TRBV6-1 and TRBJ2-7; no DNA is available, so the TRBD2 call from TCRdb remains unchecked. CDR3 residues: CASRPKGLAGPKSSYEQYF.